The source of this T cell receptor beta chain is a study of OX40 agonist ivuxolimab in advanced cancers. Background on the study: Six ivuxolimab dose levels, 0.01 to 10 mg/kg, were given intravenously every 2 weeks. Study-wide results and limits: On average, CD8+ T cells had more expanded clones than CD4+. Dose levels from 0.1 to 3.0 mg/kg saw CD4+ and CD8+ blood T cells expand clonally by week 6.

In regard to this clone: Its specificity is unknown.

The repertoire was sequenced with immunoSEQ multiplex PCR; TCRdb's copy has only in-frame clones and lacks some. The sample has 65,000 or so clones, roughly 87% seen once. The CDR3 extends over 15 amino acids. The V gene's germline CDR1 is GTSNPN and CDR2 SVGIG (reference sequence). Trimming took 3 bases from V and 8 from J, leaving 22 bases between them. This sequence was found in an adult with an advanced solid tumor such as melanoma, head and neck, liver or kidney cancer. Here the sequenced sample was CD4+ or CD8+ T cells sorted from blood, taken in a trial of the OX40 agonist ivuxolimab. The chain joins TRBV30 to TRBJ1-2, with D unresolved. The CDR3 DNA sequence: TGTGCCTGGAGCCGGGATACGAGGGCGTCGCGGGGCTACACCTTC. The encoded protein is CAWSRDTRASRGYTF.